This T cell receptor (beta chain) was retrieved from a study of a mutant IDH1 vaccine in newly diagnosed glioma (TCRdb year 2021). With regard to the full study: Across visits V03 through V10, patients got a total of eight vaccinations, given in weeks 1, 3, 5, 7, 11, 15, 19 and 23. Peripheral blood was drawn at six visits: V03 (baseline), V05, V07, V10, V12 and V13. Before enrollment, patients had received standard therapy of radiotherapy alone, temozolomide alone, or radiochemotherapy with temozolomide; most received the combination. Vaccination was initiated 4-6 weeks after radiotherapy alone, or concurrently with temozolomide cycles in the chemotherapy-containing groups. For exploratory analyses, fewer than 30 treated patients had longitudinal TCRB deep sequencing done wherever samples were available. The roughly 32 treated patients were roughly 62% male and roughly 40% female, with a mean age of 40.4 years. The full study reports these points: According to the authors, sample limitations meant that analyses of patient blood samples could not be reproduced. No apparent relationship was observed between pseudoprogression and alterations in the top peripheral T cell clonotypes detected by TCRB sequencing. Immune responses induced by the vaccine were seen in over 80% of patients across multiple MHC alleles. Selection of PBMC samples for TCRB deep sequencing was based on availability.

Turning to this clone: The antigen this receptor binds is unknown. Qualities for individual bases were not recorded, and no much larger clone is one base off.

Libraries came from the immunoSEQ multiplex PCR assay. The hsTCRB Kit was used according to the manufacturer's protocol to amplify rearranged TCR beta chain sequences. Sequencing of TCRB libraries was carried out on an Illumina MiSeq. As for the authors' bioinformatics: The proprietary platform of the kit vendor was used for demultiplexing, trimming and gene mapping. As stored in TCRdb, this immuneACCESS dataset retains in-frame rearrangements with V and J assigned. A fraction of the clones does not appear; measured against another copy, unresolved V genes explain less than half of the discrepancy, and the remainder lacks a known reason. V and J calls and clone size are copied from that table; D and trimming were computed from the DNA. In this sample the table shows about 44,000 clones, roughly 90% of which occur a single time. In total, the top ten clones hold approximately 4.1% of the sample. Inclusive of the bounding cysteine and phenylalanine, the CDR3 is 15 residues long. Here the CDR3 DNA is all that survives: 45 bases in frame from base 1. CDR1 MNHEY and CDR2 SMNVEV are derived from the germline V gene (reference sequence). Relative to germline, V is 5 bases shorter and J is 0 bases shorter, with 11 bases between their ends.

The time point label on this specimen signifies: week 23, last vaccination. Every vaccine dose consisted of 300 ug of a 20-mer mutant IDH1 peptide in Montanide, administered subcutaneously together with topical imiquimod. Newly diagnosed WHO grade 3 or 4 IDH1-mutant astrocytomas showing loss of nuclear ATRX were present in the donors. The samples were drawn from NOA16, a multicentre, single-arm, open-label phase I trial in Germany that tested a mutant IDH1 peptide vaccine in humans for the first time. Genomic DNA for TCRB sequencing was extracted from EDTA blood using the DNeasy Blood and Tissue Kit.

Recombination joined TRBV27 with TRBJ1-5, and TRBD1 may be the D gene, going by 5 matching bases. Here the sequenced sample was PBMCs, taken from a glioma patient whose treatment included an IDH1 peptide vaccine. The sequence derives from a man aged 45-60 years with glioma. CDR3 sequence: CASSPGSYSNQPQHF. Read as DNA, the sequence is TGTGCCAGCAGTCCAGGGTCCTATAGCAATCAGCCCCAGCATTTT.